This T cell receptor (beta chain) was sequenced in a study of cytomegalovirus exposure and HLA in healthy donors. Study-level results: It was 164 TCR beta chains that were listed as cytomegalovirus-associated.

The CDR3 sequence is 14 residues long. CDR1 is SGHTA, CDR2 FQGTGA, per germline. V lost 5 bases to trimming and J lost 5 bases, with 12 bases between them. TCRdb keeps only in-frame clones here, not all; method: immunoSEQ multiplex PCR. The sample lists under 150,000 clones; 85% to 90% were seen once. In the case of this clone: The antigen remains undetermined.

Sequencing was performed on PBMCs. The receptor's source is a man younger than 30 in good health and CMV-seropositive. The rearrangement joins TRBV7-3 to TRBJ2-2; weak D call: TRBD2 (6 bases). In DNA form, the CDR3 reads TGTGCCAGCAGCCTAGCGAAGAGTACCGGGGAGCTGTTTTTT. Translating it yields CASSLAKSTGELFF.